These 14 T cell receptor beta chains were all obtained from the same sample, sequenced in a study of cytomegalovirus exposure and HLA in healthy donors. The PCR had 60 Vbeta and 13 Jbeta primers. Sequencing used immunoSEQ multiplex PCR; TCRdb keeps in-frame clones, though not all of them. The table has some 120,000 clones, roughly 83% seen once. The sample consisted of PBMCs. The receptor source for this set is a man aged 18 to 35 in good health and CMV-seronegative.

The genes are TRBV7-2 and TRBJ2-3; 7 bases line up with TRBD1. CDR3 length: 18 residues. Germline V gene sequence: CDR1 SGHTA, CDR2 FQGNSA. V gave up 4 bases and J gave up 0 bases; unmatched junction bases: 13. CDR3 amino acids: CASSSDWTGVRSTDTQYF. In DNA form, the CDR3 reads TGTGCCAGCAGCTCAGATTGGACAGGCGTTAGAAGCACAGATACGCAGTATTTT.

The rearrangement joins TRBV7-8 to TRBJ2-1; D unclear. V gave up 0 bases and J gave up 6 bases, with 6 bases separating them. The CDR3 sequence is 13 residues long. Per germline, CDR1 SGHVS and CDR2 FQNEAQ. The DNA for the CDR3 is TGTGCCAGCAGCTTAGCCAGTTCCAATGAGCAGTTCTTC. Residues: CASSLASSNEQFF.

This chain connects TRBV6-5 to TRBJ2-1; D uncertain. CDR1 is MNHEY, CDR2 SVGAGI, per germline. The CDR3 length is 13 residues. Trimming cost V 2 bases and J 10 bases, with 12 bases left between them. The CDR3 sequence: CASSYDAHGEQFF. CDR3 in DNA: TGTGCCAGCAGTTACGATGCGCACGGGGAGCAGTTCTTC.

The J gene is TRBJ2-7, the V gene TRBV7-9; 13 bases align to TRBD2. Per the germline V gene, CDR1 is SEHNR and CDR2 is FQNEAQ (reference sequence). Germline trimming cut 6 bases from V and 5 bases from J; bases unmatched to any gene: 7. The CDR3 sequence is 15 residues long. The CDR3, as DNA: TGTGCCAGCAGGAGAAGGACTAGCGGGAGCGACGAGCAGTACTTC. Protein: CASRRRTSGSDEQYF.

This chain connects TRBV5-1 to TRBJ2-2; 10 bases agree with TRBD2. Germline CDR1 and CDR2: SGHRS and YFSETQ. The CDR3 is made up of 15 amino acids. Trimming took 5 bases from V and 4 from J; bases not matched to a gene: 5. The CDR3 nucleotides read TGCGCCAGCAGGCCGGGACTAGCGCCCACCGGGGAGCTGTTTTTT. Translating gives CASRPGLAPTGELFF.

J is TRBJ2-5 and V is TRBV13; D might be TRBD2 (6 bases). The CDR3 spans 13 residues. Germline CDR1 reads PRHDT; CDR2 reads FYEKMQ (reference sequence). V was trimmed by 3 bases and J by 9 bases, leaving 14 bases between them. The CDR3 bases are TGTGCCAGCAGCTTTTTGTCTAGGAGGGCCCAGTACTTC. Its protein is CASSFLSRRAQYF. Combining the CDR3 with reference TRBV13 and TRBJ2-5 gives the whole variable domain AAGVIQSPRHLIKEKRETATLKCYPIPRHDTVYWYQQGPGQDPQFLISFYEKMQSDKGSIPDRFSAQQFSDYHSELNMSSLELGDSALYFCASSFLSRRAQYFGPGTRLLVL.

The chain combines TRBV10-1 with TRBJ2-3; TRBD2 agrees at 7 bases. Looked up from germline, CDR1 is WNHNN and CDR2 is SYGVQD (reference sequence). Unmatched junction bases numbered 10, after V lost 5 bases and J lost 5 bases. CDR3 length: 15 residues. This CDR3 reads CASSREGHNGDTQYF. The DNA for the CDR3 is TGCGCCAGCAGTAGGGAGGGCCACAACGGAGATACGCAGTATTTT.

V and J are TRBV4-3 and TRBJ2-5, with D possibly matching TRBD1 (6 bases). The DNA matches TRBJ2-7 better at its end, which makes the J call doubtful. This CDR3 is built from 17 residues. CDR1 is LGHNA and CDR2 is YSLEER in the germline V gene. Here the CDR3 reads CASSPATGGGTTYEQYF. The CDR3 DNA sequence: TGCGCCAGCAGCCCTGCTACCGGCGGTGGGACAACCTACGAGCAGTACTTC.

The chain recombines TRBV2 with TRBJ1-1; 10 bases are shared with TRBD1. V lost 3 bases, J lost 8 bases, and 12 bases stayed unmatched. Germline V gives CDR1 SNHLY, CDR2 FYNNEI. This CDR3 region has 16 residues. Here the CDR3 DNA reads TGTGCCAGCAGTGAGGACTCTAGGACAGGGGGTATGGAAGCTTTCTTT. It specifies CASSEDSRTGGMEAFF.

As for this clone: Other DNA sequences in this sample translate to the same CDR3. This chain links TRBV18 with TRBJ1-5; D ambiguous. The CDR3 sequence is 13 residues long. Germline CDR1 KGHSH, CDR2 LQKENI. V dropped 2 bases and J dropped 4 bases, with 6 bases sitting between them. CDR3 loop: CASSPDTNQPQHF. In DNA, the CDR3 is TGTGCCAGCTCACCAGACACGAATCAGCCCCAGCATTTT.

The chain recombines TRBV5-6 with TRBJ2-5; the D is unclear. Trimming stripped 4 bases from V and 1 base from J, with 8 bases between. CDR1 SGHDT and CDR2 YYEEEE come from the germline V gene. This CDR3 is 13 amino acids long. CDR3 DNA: TGTGCCAGCAGCCCCCCCGGCCAAGAGACCCAGTACTTC. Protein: CASSPPGQETQYF.

The CDR3 reads CASSQVGTGNYGYTF. In DNA, the CDR3 is TGCGCCAGCAGCCAAGTTGGGACAGGGAACTATGGCTACACCTTC. The J gene is TRBJ1-2, the V gene TRBV4-1, with 9 bases lining up with TRBD1. With V trimmed by 1 base and J by 2 bases, 2 bases remained unmatched. CDR3 size: 15 residues. From germline, CDR1 is MGHRA and CDR2 YSYEKL.

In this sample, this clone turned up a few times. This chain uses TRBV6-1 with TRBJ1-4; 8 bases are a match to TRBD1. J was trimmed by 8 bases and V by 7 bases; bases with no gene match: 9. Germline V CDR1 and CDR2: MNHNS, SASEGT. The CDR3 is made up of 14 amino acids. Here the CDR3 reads CASNPRTGTEKLFF. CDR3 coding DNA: TGTGCCAGCAACCCAAGGACAGGGACCGAAAAACTGTTTTTT.

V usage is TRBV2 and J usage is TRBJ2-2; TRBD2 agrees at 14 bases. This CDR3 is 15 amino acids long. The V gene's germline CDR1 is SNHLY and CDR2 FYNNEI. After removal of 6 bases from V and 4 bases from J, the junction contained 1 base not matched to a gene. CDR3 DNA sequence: TGTGCCAGCAGCGGACTAGCGGGGGGCACCGGGGAGCTGTTTTTT. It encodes CASSGLAGGTGELFF.